Below are 20 T cell receptor beta chains sequenced from a single sample in a study of T cell responses to AZD1222 COVID-19 vaccine. TCRdb's table, derived via immunoSEQ multiplex PCR, lists solely in-frame clones and lacks some. The sample records 90,000 to 120,000 clones, roughly 87% being singletons. Sequencing was performed on peripheral blood, taken on day 0 of AZD1222 vaccination. Receptors originate from an adult in good health.

V is TRBV5-1 and J is TRBJ2-7, with 9 bases fitting TRBD1. The CDR3 has 14 amino acids. Germline CDR1 SGHRS, CDR2 YFSETQ. V gave up 2 bases and J gave up 4 bases; unmatched junction bases: 4. CDR3 in amino acids: CASSLPDRGYEQYF. Written as DNA, the CDR3 is TGCGCCAGCAGCTTACCGGACAGGGGTTACGAGCAGTACTTC.

This chain connects TRBV19 to TRBJ2-1; 8 bases are a match to TRBD2. The J segment lost 4 bases and the V segment lost 5 bases, leaving 7 bases of the junction unmatched. The CDR3 has 15 amino acids. CDR1 and CDR2 from the germline V gene are LNHDA and SQIVND (reference sequence). The CDR3 sequence: CASSAAGESYNEQFF. The CDR3 DNA reads as TGTGCCAGTAGTGCAGCGGGGGAGTCTTACAATGAGCAGTTCTTC.

V is TRBV6-5 and J is TRBJ2-1, with TRBD2 matching 12 bases. V shed 5 bases, J shed 8 bases, and the junction held 7 bases outside the gene matches. This CDR3 region has 15 residues. Per germline, CDR1 MNHEY and CDR2 SVGAGI. The CDR3 here is CASSPLAGGGYEQFF. DNA of the CDR3: TGTGCCAGCAGTCCCCTAGCGGGGGGGGGATATGAGCAGTTCTTC.

The rearrangement links TRBV24-1 to TRBJ2-3; D is uncertain. This CDR3 is built from 16 residues. Germline CDR1 and CDR2: KGHDR and SFDVKD. V was trimmed by 9 bases and J by 4 bases, leaving 22 bases between them. The CDR3 sequence is CATAPPGEKGADTQYF. Written as DNA, the CDR3 is TGTGCCACCGCACCTCCGGGTGAGAAAGGCGCAGATACGCAGTATTTT.

Written as DNA, the CDR3 is TGTGCCAGCTCAAATACGGCGGGGAGGGGAGAGACCCAGTACTTC. This sequence encodes CASSNTAGRGETQYF. The rearrangement joins TRBV18 to TRBJ2-5; 7 nucleotides line up with TRBD2. Germline CDR1 reads KGHSH; CDR2 reads LQKENI. This CDR3 comprises 15 residues. With V trimmed by 5 bases and J by 4 bases, 10 bases remained unmatched.

The chain recombines TRBV9 with TRBJ2-3; the D is unclear. This CDR3 is built from 15 residues. Trimming removed 0 bases at V and 0 bases at J, with 8 bases between. Germline V lookup: CDR1 SGDLS, CDR2 YYNGEE. The CDR3 region has the DNA TGTGCCAGCAGCGTAGACAGCCCTAGCACAGATACGCAGTATTTT. It specifies CASSVDSPSTDTQYF.

The rearrangement joins TRBV2 to TRBJ2-2, with TRBD1 identical over 8 bases. V dropped 6 bases and J dropped 4; count of bases not matched to a gene: 1. The CDR3 runs to 13 residues. Per germline, CDR1 SNHLY and CDR2 FYNNEI. Written as DNA, the CDR3 is TGTGCCAGCAGAGGACAGGGCACCGGGGAGCTGTTTTTT. Residues: CASRGQGTGELFF.

The chain recombines TRBV7-2 with TRBJ2-7, with 8 bases fitting TRBD2. Trimming at V came to 5 bases and at J to 1 base, leaving 13 bases not matched to a gene. Germline CDR1 reads SGHTA; CDR2 reads FQGNSA. The CDR3 is made up of 17 amino acids. The CDR3 loop reads CASSPPRGGRRSYEQYF. CDR3 in DNA: TGTGCCAGCAGCCCCCCGAGGGGCGGGAGGCGTTCCTACGAGCAGTACTTC.

The chain couples TRBV6-2 or TRBV6-3 to TRBJ1-1, with D unclear. Trimming took off 2 bases at V and 3 bases at J, with 10 bases between the two ends. The CDR3 is 14 residues long. Per the germline V gene, CDR1 is MNHEY and CDR2 is SVGEGT. CDR3 residues: CASSYPHLYTEAFF. Written as DNA, the CDR3 is TGTGCCAGCAGTTACCCCCACTTGTACACTGAAGCTTTCTTT.

V and J are TRBV6-2 or TRBV6-3 and TRBJ2-6; D is perhaps TRBD2 (5 bases). Germline assignment: CDR1 MNHEY and CDR2 SVGEGT. This CDR3 region has 15 residues. The ends were cut back, 4 bases at V and 1 base at J, with 8 bases in the middle. CDR3: CASSSGISGANVLTF. The CDR3, as DNA: TGTGCCAGCAGTTCGGGGATTTCTGGGGCCAACGTCCTGACTTTC.

The chain employs TRBV12-5 and TRBJ2-6, with a possible D match to TRBD1 (6 bases). Per germline, CDR1 LGHNT and CDR2 FRNRAP. This CDR3 is 17 amino acids long. The V and J ends lost 1 base and 2 bases respectively, with 12 bases between them. The CDR3 reads CASGLATTGPGANVLTF. The CDR3 coding sequence is TGTGCTAGTGGTTTGGCCACCACAGGGCCTGGGGCCAACGTCCTGACTTTC.

This CDR3 is CAREKGTYNEQFF. In DNA form, the CDR3 reads TGTGCCAGAGAGAAGGGCACCTACAATGAGCAGTTCTTC. The chain joins TRBV2 to TRBJ2-1; D is uncertain. Trimming left V 9 bases short and J 2 bases short, with 11 bases between. Looked up from germline, CDR1 is SNHLY and CDR2 is FYNNEI. The CDR3 is made up of 13 amino acids.

The CDR3 here is CASSRVQGAKNIQYF. The CDR3 DNA is TGCGCCAGCAGCCGGGTTCAGGGGGCCAAAAACATTCAGTACTTC. The chain couples TRBV5-1 to TRBJ2-4, with TRBD1 as a possible D gene (6 bases). Per the germline V gene, CDR1 is SGHRS and CDR2 is YFSETQ. The CDR3 consists of 15 residues. Trimming shortened V by 4 bases and J by 1 base, and 12 bases separated the two germline ends.

The chain carries TRBV18 and TRBJ1-5, with TRBD1 matching over 8 bases. This CDR3 has 15 amino acids. The V segment lost 5 bases and the J segment 4 bases; nucleotides outside the gene matches: 7. Germline V gene lookup returns CDR1 KGHSH and CDR2 LQKENI. The CDR3 reads CASSLGTGENQPQHF. CDR3 in DNA: TGTGCCAGCTCATTAGGGACAGGAGAGAATCAGCCCCAGCATTTT.

The CDR3 is CASSYSRDTFPFF. The CDR3 DNA reads TGTGCCAGCAGTTACTCGCGGGACACCTTTCCGTTCTTC. The chain couples TRBV6-2 or TRBV6-3 to TRBJ2-1, with D tentatively TRBD1 or TRBD2 (6 bases each). CDR1 and CDR2 (germline): MNHEY, SVGEGT. This CDR3 has 13 residues. V was cut by 0 bases and J by 15 bases, with 15 bases left in between.

The chain carries TRBV5-1 and TRBJ1-5, with unresolved D. CDR1 and CDR2 from the germline V gene are SGHRS and YFSETQ. Trimming shortened V by 1 base and J by 6 bases, and 11 bases separated the two germline ends. The CDR3 runs to 14 residues. The CDR3 spells CASSLTGMGQPQHF. DNA of the CDR3: TGCGCCAGCAGCTTGACCGGCATGGGTCAGCCCCAGCATTTT.

In its sample, this clone was seen a few times. V gene TRBV6-5 combines with J gene TRBJ1-5, with a possible D match to TRBD1 (5 bases). This CDR3 contains 14 residues. Trimming left V 6 bases short and J 2 bases short, with 11 bases between. The germline CDR1 and CDR2 sequences are MNHEY and SVGAGI. The CDR3 nucleotides are TGTGCCAGCAGGAGCGGGGGAGGCAATCAGCCCCAGCATTTT. It translates to CASRSGGGNQPQHF.

The chain employs TRBV4-1 and TRBJ2-7; D might be TRBD2 (5 bases). The V gene's germline CDR1 is MGHRA and CDR2 YSYEKL. The V end lost 0 bases, the J end lost 2 bases, and 11 bases lay between the germline ends. The CDR3 loop spans 15 amino acids. CDR3 sequence reads: CASSQDNEGTYEQYF. CDR3 nucleotide sequence: TGCGCCAGCAGCCAAGATAATGAGGGCACCTACGAGCAGTACTTC.

V is TRBV6-5 and J is TRBJ2-2, with D maybe TRBD1 (6 bases). CDR1 and CDR2 from the germline V gene are MNHEY and SVGAGI. The CDR3 sequence is 14 residues long. The V and J ends lost 4 bases and 4 bases respectively, with 10 bases between them. CDR3 nucleotides: TGTGCCAGCAGTTCAACAGGGCCCACCGGGGAGCTGTTTTTT. It specifies CASSSTGPTGELFF.

The rearrangement uses TRBV30 and TRBJ2-7; TRBD2 matches 8 bases. CDR1 and CDR2 from the germline V gene are GTSNPN and SVGIG (reference sequence). V shed 4 bases and J 2 bases; nucleotides not matched to a gene: 13. The CDR3 runs to 16 residues. This CDR3 is CAWTLSGGVATYEQYF. CDR3 in DNA: TGTGCCTGGACCTTATCGGGGGGGGTCGCGACCTACGAGCAGTACTTC.